This entry features one TCR beta chain sequence. Primers for the PCR totalled 60 Vbeta and 13 Jbeta. Libraries were prepared by immunoSEQ multiplex PCR; TCRdb keeps only in-frame clonotypes and omits some of them. The profile shows about 190,000 clones, about 84% of them singletons. The data are from a study of cytomegalovirus exposure and HLA in healthy donors. Unmatched junction bases numbered 4, after V lost 1 base and J lost 10 bases. CDR1 LNHDA and CDR2 SQIVND come from the germline V gene (reference sequence). The CDR3 runs to 13 residues. V is TRBV19 and J is TRBJ1-1; TRBD1 agrees at 9 bases. Sequences were obtained from PBMCs. The receptor was derived from a woman aged 25 to 39 in good health and CMV-seropositive. CDR3 nucleotide sequence: TGTGCCAGTAGTATAGGCGGGACAGGGAGAGCTTTCTTT. This codes for CASSIGGTGRAFF.